This passage covers 27 T cell receptor beta chains from one sample sequenced in a study of T cell changes during pregnancy in multiple sclerosis. Here immunoSEQ multiplex PCR was the method, and the copy in TCRdb shows in-frame clones only, minus some. In the table there are over 85,000 clones, around 93% of which are singletons. This sample comprised peripheral blood, obtained in the first trimester of pregnancy. The source is a female donor in good health, enrolled as a control in a pregnancy study.

V gene TRBV19 combines with J gene TRBJ2-7, with D tentatively TRBD2 (7 bases). The germline V gene encodes CDR1 LNHDA and CDR2 SQIVND (reference sequence). The CDR3 runs to 12 residues. The germline V and J ends were trimmed by 4 bases and 5 bases, with 9 bases remaining between them. CDR3 nucleotides: TGTGCCAGTAGTACGGGGGGCCACGAGCAGTACTTC. Its protein product is CASSTGGHEQYF.

The count of this clone is one. The chain links TRBV11-3 to TRBJ2-2, with D perhaps matching TRBD1 (6 bases). The CDR3 extends over 15 amino acids. V was trimmed by 6 bases and J by 1 base, leaving 12 bases between them. The germline V gene encodes CDR1 SGHNT and CDR2 YENEEA. DNA of the CDR3: TGTGCCAGCAGGACCGGGACACAGAACACCGGGGAGCTGTTTTTT. Translating gives CASRTGTQNTGELFF. The full variable domain, rest sourced from reference TRBV11-3 and TRBJ2-2, is EAGVVQSPRYKIIEKKQPVAFWCNPISGHNTLYWYLQNLGQGPELLIRYENEEAVDDSQLPKDRFSAERLKGVDSTLKIQPAELGDSAVYLCASRTGTQNTGELFFGEGSRLTVL.

The rearrangement joins TRBV5-4 to TRBJ1-2, with a possible D match to TRBD1 (5 bases). The CDR3 runs 15 residues. Trimming shortened V by 4 bases and J by 4 bases, and 17 bases separated the two germline ends. Germline values: CDR1 SGHNT, CDR2 YYREEE (reference sequence). The CDR3 reads CASSLEQGRGYGYTF. CDR3 DNA: TGTGCCAGCAGCCTCGAGCAGGGTAGGGGCTATGGCTACACCTTC.

The chain uses TRBV28 and TRBJ2-3, with a possible D match to TRBD2 (6 bases). The CDR3 totals 13 residues. Germline CDR1 and CDR2: MDHEN and SYDVKM. The V end lost 6 bases, the J end lost 6 bases, and 13 bases lay between the germline ends. In DNA, the CDR3 is TGTGCCAGCAGGGCTAGCGTCTCGGATACGCAGTATTTT. Amino acids: CASRASVSDTQYF.

The rearrangement links TRBV2 to TRBJ1-3; D possibly corresponds to TRBD1 (6 bases). This CDR3 region has 15 residues. V lost 5 bases, J lost 1 base, and 12 bases lay in between. The V gene's germline CDR1 is SNHLY and CDR2 FYNNEI. This CDR3 reads CASSPRGGSGNTIYF. The CDR3 bases are TGTGCCAGCAGTCCTAGAGGGGGTTCTGGAAACACCATATATTTT. Based on the CDR3 plus reference TRBV2 and TRBJ1-3, the full variable domain is EPEVTQTPSHQVTQMGQEVILRCVPISNHLYFYWYRQILGQKVEFLVSFYNNEISEKSEIFDDQFSVERPDGSNFTLKIRSTKLEDSAMYFCASSPRGGSGNTIYFGEGSWLTVV.

The V call is TRBV29-1, the J call TRBJ1-4; 8 bases map to TRBD1. V trimming: 6 bases; J trimming: 8 bases; junction bases outside the gene matches: 8. Germline CDR1 and CDR2: SQVTM and ANQGSEA. This CDR3 spans 13 amino acids. The CDR3 DNA sequence: TGCAGCGTCCTCGGACAGGGACGAGAAAAACTGTTTTTT. Translating gives CSVLGQGREKLFF. The full variable domain, with the rest looked up from reference TRBV29-1 and TRBJ1-4, is SAVISQKPSRDICQRGTSLTIQCQVDSQVTMMFWYRQQPGQSLTLIATANQGSEATYESGFVIDKFPISRPNLTFSTLTVSNMSPEDSSIYLCSVLGQGREKLFFGSGTQLSVL.

The chain has TRBV6-1 and TRBJ1-3; no definite D call. The V end was cut by 5 bases, the J end by 4 bases, with 15 bases between. The germline CDR1 and CDR2 sequences are MNHNS and SASEGT. This CDR3 has 15 amino acids. The CDR3 nucleotides read TGTGCCAGCAGTCGGGTCTCGATGGCGGGAAACACCATATATTTT. Residues: CASSRVSMAGNTIYF.

J is TRBJ2-3 and V is TRBV7-9; tentatively, D is TRBD2 (6 bases). Germline loops: CDR1 SEHNR, CDR2 FQNEAQ (reference sequence). V lost 8 bases to trimming and J lost 1 base, with 10 bases between them. The length of the CDR3 is 13 residues. The CDR3 DNA is TGTGCCAGCGGGGAGGCGGGCACAGATACGCAGTATTTT. Translation gives CASGEAGTDTQYF.

This sequence joins TRBV6-1 and TRBJ2-5, with 9 bases lining up with TRBD2. Trimming at V came to 3 bases and at J to 14 bases, leaving 10 bases not matched to a gene. The CDR3 spans 13 residues. Germline lookup yields CDR1 MNHNS and CDR2 SASEGT. In DNA form, the CDR3 reads TGTGCCAGCAGTGATCCGCCTGAAGCGGGGGGTTACTTC. It is translated as CASSDPPEAGGYF.

CDR3 amino acids: CASSSGGGRANTEAFF. The CDR3 region has the DNA TGTGCCAGCAGCTCCGGCGGTGGCAGGGCGAACACTGAAGCTTTCTTT. The chain recombines TRBV5-4 with TRBJ1-1, with D perhaps TRBD1 (5 bases). Per the germline V gene, CDR1 is SGHNT and CDR2 is YYREEE (reference sequence). With 3 bases removed from V and 1 base from J, the gap between germline ends came to 16 bases. CDR3 length: 16 residues.

The chain couples TRBV19 to TRBJ1-2; tentatively, D is TRBD1 (6 bases). CDR1 is LNHDA and CDR2 is SQIVND in the germline V gene (reference sequence). The CDR3 has 13 residues. The V end lost 9 bases, the J end lost 5 bases, and 16 bases lay between the germline ends. The CDR3 reads CASEAGRGYGYTF. CDR3 DNA: TGTGCCAGCGAGGCAGGAAGGGGGTATGGCTACACCTTC.

The V call is TRBV5-6, the J call TRBJ2-3, with D possibly TRBD2 on 6 matching bases. Germline V gene data show CDR1 as SGHDT and CDR2 as YYEEEE. This CDR3 has 17 amino acids. V was shortened by 3 bases and J by 4 bases, with 21 bases between the two germline ends. DNA of the CDR3: TGTGCCAGCAGCTCAAACACCGGGGGAGCGGCGGCAGATACGCAGTATTTT. Protein sequence: CASSSNTGGAAADTQYF.

This chain uses TRBV4-3 with TRBJ2-2, with 8 bases identical to TRBD1. Per germline, CDR1 LGHNA and CDR2 YSLEER. The CDR3 extends over 18 amino acids. Trimming took 1 base from V and 3 from J; bases not matched to a gene: 10. CDR3 residues: CASSQVYRTGTYTGELFF. The CDR3 DNA follows: TGCGCCAGCAGCCAAGTGTATCGGACAGGGACCTACACCGGGGAGCTGTTTTTT.

Concerning this clone itself: One end of the junction fails to match germline, which may point to a read error. The chain couples TRBV7-7 to TRBJ2-5, with TRBD1 matching over 7 bases. From germline, CDR1 is SSHAT and CDR2 FNYEAQ (reference sequence). This CDR3 contains 14 residues. The CDR3 DNA reads TGTGCTAGCAGCTTAGGCAGGGGGCAAGAGACCCAGTACTTC. Its translation is CASSLGRGQETQYF.

The chain employs TRBV7-8 and TRBJ1-1; TRBD1 matches at 7 bases. V lost 3 bases, J lost 0 bases, and 7 bases stayed unmatched. CDR1 SGHVS and CDR2 FQNEAQ come from the germline V gene. The CDR3 is 16 amino acids. CDR3 nucleotides: TGTGCCAGCAGCTTGGGAACGACAGGGATGAACACTGAAGCTTTCTTT. Translating it yields CASSLGTTGMNTEAFF.

The chain is built from TRBV28 and TRBJ2-7, with D possibly TRBD2 on 6 matching bases. The CDR3 sequence is 16 residues long. Germline-derived CDR1 and CDR2 are MDHEN and SYDVKM. Trimming stripped 1 base from V and 0 bases from J, with 13 bases between. This chain's CDR3 is CASSLLWDSSSYEQYF. The CDR3, as DNA: TGTGCCAGCAGTTTATTATGGGACTCGAGCTCCTACGAGCAGTACTTC.

This chain joins TRBV18 and TRBJ1-1; no reliable D call. With 3 bases removed from V and 1 base from J, the gap between germline ends came to 9 bases. Looked up from germline, CDR1 is KGHSH and CDR2 is LQKENI. CDR3 length: 14 residues. CDR3: CASSPHKENTEAFF. CDR3 bases: TGTGCCAGCTCACCCCACAAAGAGAACACTGAAGCTTTCTTT.

The rearrangement uses TRBV10-3 and TRBJ2-7, with 7 bases matching TRBD1. The CDR3 covers 14 residues. The germline V gene has CDR1 ENHRY and CDR2 SYGVKD. V lost 4 bases and J lost 1; bases outside the gene matches: 4. This CDR3 is CAISGQGRSYEQYF. CDR3 DNA sequence: TGTGCCATCAGTGGACAGGGAAGATCCTACGAGCAGTACTTC.

V usage is TRBV7-2 and J usage is TRBJ1-2; 8 bases align to TRBD1. There are 18 residues in the CDR3. The junction had 18 bases not matched to a gene; V was cut back by 5 bases and J by 4 bases. Germline CDR1 is SGHTA and CDR2 is FQGNSA. CDR3 in amino acids: CASSPRSMRTGSRYGYTF. The CDR3 DNA follows: TGTGCCAGCAGCCCTAGGAGCATGAGGACAGGGTCTCGCTATGGCTACACCTTC.

The J gene is TRBJ1-5, the V gene TRBV27, with D possibly TRBD1 on 5 matching bases. This CDR3 spans 15 amino acids. The ends were cut back, 2 bases at V and 7 bases at J, with 15 bases in the middle. The germline CDR1 and CDR2 sequences are MNHEY and SMNVEV (reference sequence). In DNA form, the CDR3 reads TGTGCCAGCAGTTTAGGCGGACAACCTACGCAGCCCCAGCATTTT. Its protein product is CASSLGGQPTQPQHF.

The V and J genes are TRBV19 and TRBJ1-2; D gene ambiguous. V was clipped by 5 bases and J by 5 bases, with 21 bases between them. This CDR3 comprises 16 residues. The germline V gene has CDR1 LNHDA and CDR2 SQIVND (reference sequence). The CDR3, as DNA: TGTGCCAGTAGTCCCCGCAGCCAGAGGCAAGGATATGGCTACACCTTC. This gives the protein CASSPRSQRQGYGYTF.

There are a few counts of this clone. The rearrangement links TRBV4-3 to TRBJ2-1; 9 bases agree with TRBD2. The CDR3 length is 16 residues. The V and J ends lost 0 bases and 7 bases, in that order; junction bases with no gene match: 7. Looked up from germline, CDR1 is LGHNA and CDR2 is YSLEER. DNA for the CDR3: TGCGCCAGCAGCCAAGAATTCGGCGGGGGGGCGAATGAGCAGTTCTTC. This gives the protein CASSQEFGGGANEQFF.

The chain recombines TRBV7-9 with TRBJ1-6, with 10 nucleotides matching TRBD1. V lost 5 bases, J lost 3 bases, and 7 bases stayed unmatched. There are 17 residues in the CDR3. CDR1 and CDR2 from the germline V gene are SEHNR and FQNEAQ (reference sequence). The CDR3 bases are TGTGCCAGCAGCATTGGGACAGGGGACTTCTATAATTCACCCCTCCACTTT. Translated: CASSIGTGDFYNSPLHF.

This sequence joins TRBV6-5 and TRBJ1-5; TRBD1 matches at 8 bases. The CDR3 spans 15 residues. Per germline, CDR1 MNHEY and CDR2 SVGAGI. With 10 bases clipped from V and 3 bases from J, the junction kept 11 bases outside the gene matches. CDR3 nucleotides: TGTGCCACCCAATCCGGACAGGGCCACAATCAGCCCCAGCATTTT. Amino acid sequence: CATQSGQGHNQPQHF.

This chain links TRBV7-2 with TRBJ2-3; 11 bases align to TRBD2. CDR3 length equals 15 residues. Per germline, CDR1 SGHTA and CDR2 FQGNSA. J gave up 3 bases and V 5 bases, and 4 bases lay outside the gene matches. The CDR3: CASSVSGGGTDTQYF. The DNA for the CDR3 is TGTGCCAGCAGCGTTAGCGGGGGGGGAACAGATACGCAGTATTTT.

The V gene is TRBV30, the J gene TRBJ1-2; TRBD1 matches 12 bases. Per germline, CDR1 GTSNPN and CDR2 SVGIG (reference sequence). This CDR3 spans 17 amino acids. Trimming cost V 3 bases and J 5 bases; bases outside gene matches: 13. CDR3 DNA: TGTGCCTGGAGGGGGACTTCCGGGACAGGGGGCTCTTATGGCTACACCTTC. Residues: CAWRGTSGTGGSYGYTF.

The chain couples TRBV27 to TRBJ1-4, with 7 bases matching TRBD1. This CDR3 is 17 amino acids long. Looked up from germline, CDR1 is MNHEY and CDR2 is SMNVEV (reference sequence). After removal of 6 bases from V and 4 bases from J, the junction contained 14 bases not matched to a gene. The chain's CDR3 is CASSNQNPTGINEKLFF. DNA for the CDR3: TGTGCCAGCAGCAATCAAAACCCGACAGGGATTAATGAAAAACTGTTTTTT.